These 17 T cell receptor beta chains were sequenced from one sample in a study of response to subunit inactivated influenza vaccine. MiXCR was run by TCRdb on the RT-PCR reads, yielding one entry per CDR3 protein. The sample lists over 800,000 distinct CDR3 sequences, less than 25% occurring once. This material consisted of PBMCs from blood, taken 4 to 6 days after vaccination. All receptors come from a man between 45 and 60 years old who received an inactivated influenza vaccine.

The V call is TRBV28, the J call TRBJ2-7; D is perhaps TRBD1 (7 bases). V shed 7 bases and J shed 7 bases, with 17 bases lying between them. Germline loops: CDR1 MDHEN, CDR2 SYDVKM. The CDR3 loop spans 13 amino acids. The CDR3 DNA is TGTGCCAGCATGGGCGGGACAGTGTGGGAGCAGTACTTC. As protein: CASMGGTVWEQYF.

This clonotype turned up a few times. The rearrangement links TRBV6-1 to TRBJ1-3; 7 bases line up with TRBD1. Germline V CDR1 and CDR2: MNHNS, SASEGT. The ends lost 8 bases at V and 2 bases at J; junction bases unmatched: 6. This CDR3 has 14 amino acids. The CDR3 spells CASEKGGAGNTIYF. In nucleotides, the CDR3 is TGTGCCAGCGAAAAAGGGGGCGCTGGAAACACCATATATTTT.

The chain employs TRBV11-2 and TRBJ2-5, with 7 bases aligning to TRBD2. V gave up 10 bases and J gave up 2 bases; unmatched junction bases: 7. The CDR3 is 13 residues long. The germline V gene has CDR1 SGHAT and CDR2 FQNNGV. The CDR3 spells CATSAGVQETQYF. CDR3 DNA sequence: TGTGCCACCTCTGCGGGAGTGCAAGAGACCCAGTACTTC.

This clonotype has just a few counts. The rearrangement links TRBV7-2 to TRBJ1-2; TRBD1 aligns across 9 bases. The CDR3 is 14 amino acids. V gave up 2 bases and J gave up 6 bases; unmatched junction bases: 4. CDR1 is SGHTA, CDR2 FQGNSA, per germline. CDR3 nucleotides: TGTGCCAGCAGCTTATCCGGGACAGGGAATGGCTACACCTTC. It encodes CASSLSGTGNGYTF.

This clonotype was detected a few times. This sequence joins TRBV6-2 or TRBV6-3 and TRBJ2-7, with 8 bases aligning to TRBD1. Germline V gene sequence: CDR1 MNHEY, CDR2 SVGEGT. J lost 0 bases, V lost 6 bases, and 7 bases had no gene match. The CDR3 contains 15 residues. In DNA, the CDR3 is TGTGCCAGCAGACTCTGGACAGGGAGCTCCTACGAGCAGTACTTC. The encoded protein is CASRLWTGSSYEQYF.

This chain links TRBV6-5 with TRBJ2-7, with D possibly called TRBD1 or TRBD2 (5 bases each). V lost 2 bases to trimming and J lost 0 bases, with 14 bases between them. CDR3 length equals 16 residues. Germline V gene sequence: CDR1 MNHEY, CDR2 SVGAGI. As DNA, the CDR3 is TGTGCCAGCAGTTACCCAGGGTGGGGAGTCTCCTACGAGCAGTACTTC. Protein product: CASSYPGWGVSYEQYF.

This clonotype was seen a few times. The rearrangement joins TRBV12-3 or TRBV12-4 to TRBJ2-5, with 7 bases that match TRBD1. The CDR3 is 17 residues long. J gave up 1 base and V 3 bases, and 11 bases lay outside the gene matches. The CDR3 DNA follows: TGTGCCAGCAGTTTTAATCGACATAGGGGGCCCCAAGAGACCCAGTACTTC. Its protein is CASSFNRHRGPQETQYF.

The chain carries TRBV15 and TRBJ1-2, with D unresolved. Germline CDR1 and CDR2: LNHNV and YYDKDF (reference sequence). The V gene lost 0 bases and the J gene lost 5 bases, with 7 bases spanning the gap. This CDR3 is 13 amino acids long. The CDR3 region has the DNA TGTGCCACCAGCAGAGACATGGGTTATGGCTACACCTTC. Protein: CATSRDMGYGYTF. Based on the CDR3 plus reference TRBV15 and TRBJ1-2, the full variable domain is DAMVIQNPRYQVTQFGKPVTLSCSQTLNHNVMYWYQQKSSQAPKLLFHYYDKDFNNEADTPDNFQSRRPNTSFCFLDIRSPGLGDTAMYLCATSRDMGYGYTFGSGTRLTVV.

At least ten counts were recorded for this clonotype. This rearrangement joins TRBV29-1 to TRBJ2-3; maybe TRBD2 (6 bases). Germline V gives CDR1 SQVTM, CDR2 ANQGSEA. This CDR3 region has 15 residues. The V gene lost 5 bases and the J gene lost 0 bases, with 15 bases spanning the gap. The CDR3 DNA reads TGCAGCGTTACCCTCGGGAGTTTGAGCACAGATACGCAGTATTTT. This sequence encodes CSVTLGSLSTDTQYF.

V usage is TRBV11-2 and J usage is TRBJ2-2, with 13 bases fitting TRBD2. J lost 2 bases, V lost 3 bases, and 3 bases had no gene match. This CDR3 contains 17 residues. From germline, CDR1 is SGHAT and CDR2 FQNNGV. CDR3 DNA: TGTGCCAGCAGCTTGACTAGCGGGGGGCCTAACACCGGGGAGCTGTTTTTT. This codes for CASSLTSGGPNTGELFF.

The chain couples TRBV2 to TRBJ2-1; D perhaps matches TRBD1 (6 bases). This CDR3 comprises 13 residues. Trimming stripped 8 bases from V and 9 bases from J, with 17 bases between. Germline CDR1 reads SNHLY; CDR2 reads FYNNEI. CDR3 DNA: TGTGCCAGCCTGGGGGCCCCCTCCCCTGAGCAGTTCTTC. Translated: CASLGAPSPEQFF. The whole variable domain, remainder taken from reference TRBV2 and TRBJ2-1, is EPEVTQTPSHQVTQMGQEVILRCVPISNHLYFYWYRQILGQKVEFLVSFYNNEISEKSEIFDDQFSVERPDGSNFTLKIRSTKLEDSAMYFCASLGAPSPEQFFGPGTRLTVL.

The gene calls are TRBV7-8 and TRBJ2-7; TRBD2 agrees at 11 bases. Germline CDR1 SGHVS, CDR2 FQNEAQ. Germline trimming cut 3 bases from V and 5 bases from J; bases unmatched to any gene: 3. The CDR3 has 14 amino acids. As DNA, the CDR3 is TGTGCCAGCAGCTTTAGCGGGGGGGCTCACGAGCAGTACTTC. Amino acids: CASSFSGGAHEQYF.

The rearrangement uses TRBV9 and TRBJ1-5; the D is unclear. V was cut by 4 bases and J by 0 bases, with 14 bases left in between. In germline, CDR1 is SGDLS, CDR2 YYNGEE. The CDR3 is 16 residues long. Here the CDR3 reads CASSPGVGYSNQPQHF. The CDR3 DNA sequence: TGTGCCAGCAGCCCAGGCGTGGGTTATAGCAATCAGCCCCAGCATTTT.

This clonotype was counted between two and nine times. This rearrangement joins TRBV7-2 to TRBJ2-3; 9 nucleotides line up with TRBD2. Looked up from germline, CDR1 is SGHTA and CDR2 is FQGNSA. The trim removed 3 bases at V and 3 bases at J, leaving 7 bases unmatched. The CDR3 loop spans 16 amino acids. Here the CDR3 DNA reads TGTGCCAGCAGCTTTCGGACTAGCGCGAAAACAGATACGCAGTATTTT. This translates into CASSFRTSAKTDTQYF. Full variable domain (rest looked up from reference TRBV7-2 and TRBJ2-3): GAGVSQSPSNKVTEKGKDVELRCDPISGHTALYWYRQSLGQGLEFLIYFQGNSAPDKSGLPSDRFSAERTGGSVSTLTIQRTQQEDSAVYLCASSFRTSAKTDTQYFGPGTRLTVL.

This clonotype showed up just a few times. The chain combines TRBV29-1 with TRBJ2-7; 7 bases agree with TRBD1. Germline V gives CDR1 SQVTM, CDR2 ANQGSEA. Trimming removed 4 bases from V and 2 bases from J; junction bases left unmatched: 5. This CDR3 contains 13 residues. Written as DNA, the CDR3 is TGCAGCGTTGGAGAGACAGGGACCTACGAGCAGTACTTC. Translation: CSVGETGTYEQYF.

This clonotype has just one count. The chain carries TRBV2 and TRBJ1-4; D possibly corresponds to TRBD1 (5 bases). CDR3 length: 15 amino acids. Germline values: CDR1 SNHLY, CDR2 FYNNEI. Trimming cost V 3 bases and J 10 bases, with 18 bases left between them. CDR3 DNA sequence: TGTGCCAGCAGTGAGGGACCGGGTGCGAATATAAAACTGTTTTTT. Translating it yields CASSEGPGANIKLFF.

This clonotype came up a few times. The rearrangement links TRBV6-2 or TRBV6-3 to TRBJ2-2; 9 bases match TRBD1. There are 14 residues in the CDR3. The trim removed 4 bases at V and 5 bases at J, leaving 2 bases unmatched. Germline lookup yields CDR1 MNHEY and CDR2 SVGEGT. CDR3 protein: CASSSGTGTGELFF. As DNA, the CDR3 is TGTGCCAGCAGTTCCGGGACAGGGACCGGGGAGCTGTTTTTT.